The T cell receptor beta chain under discussion was sequenced for a study of blood T cells in healthy people across ages (dated by TCRdb to between 2014 and 2017). For the wider study: In model experiments, template switching captured roughly one uniquely barcoded TCR beta cDNA molecule for every two T cells. The study analyzed two additional independent replicas of 1 million unique cDNA reads from the same blood draw for two donors, one aged 18 to 30 and one aged 80 or older. The donors were split into four age groups: young (average 16 years), middle-aged (39), aged (over 55) and long-lived (about 74). To avoid experimental bias, donors of different ages were randomly spread across the sequencing lanes. Using deep sequencing normalized with unique cDNA molecular identifiers, the study measured how TCR beta repertoire diversity changes with age.

CDR1 is given as SGHTA and CDR2 as FQGNSA, both from the germline V gene. Trimmed from V: 3 bases; trimmed from J: 1 base; junction bases lacking a gene match: 4. From the cysteine through the phenylalanine, the CDR3 covers 16 amino acids. The kept DNA is CDR3 alone, 48 bases in frame from the first base. Receptor amplification or capture employed 5' RACE. The reads were generated on an Illumina HiSeq 2500. A second PCR of about 7 to 12 cycles was run with a J-beta primer mix and a sample-barcoded 5' primer. Each TCR beta cDNA molecule received a unique molecular identifier from a template-switch 5' adaptor carrying 12 random nucleotides. Each sample yielded at least 2.5 million CDR3-containing paired-end reads. First-strand cDNA synthesis was performed from all RNA using the Mint cDNA synthesis kit, with priming by a TRBC-specific oligonucleotide. All cDNA was treated with uracil-DNA glycosylase and then went through a first 18-cycle PCR with the universal primers M1SS and BC2_uni_R. The published analysis was carried out like this. Normalization of each sample was performed by random selection of 1 million high-quality reads, each carrying a distinct molecular identifier. Instead of being binned into consensus sequences, reads with shared molecular identifiers were discarded. MiTCR, with a Q25 quality threshold and the strictest error-elimination algorithm, was used for CDR3 identification, clonotype clustering and error correction. A nonparametric unseen species model using Euler transformation provided a lower-bound estimate of total TCR beta diversity. TCRdb ran its own pipeline on the public reads, namely fastp trimming at Q25 and MiXCR clone calling, and kept in-frame beta chains. Each record represents a unique CDR3 protein, reported with the most common genes and DNA among its rows. TCRdb's processing, not the study's, gives the V and J calls here. For this sample the table gives about 1.8 million distinct CDR3 sequences, of which around 50% were detected only once. The ten largest clonotypes hold over 2% of the sample.

The sample holds many counts of this clonotype. Its antigen is currently not known. Qualities for individual bases were not recorded, and no much larger clone is one base off. Results and caveats for the whole study, not just this receptor: Observed TCR beta diversity per million T cells fell roughly linearly with age, and a significant reduction was already apparent by age roughly 40. Total diversity estimates from one million sequenced T cells were considered lower bounds and underestimates. Because profiling used bulk unsorted PBMCs, naive and antigen-experienced compartments could not be compared conclusively. Compared with the aged group, more naive CD4+ T cells, fewer expanded clones and increased TCR diversity were shown by the long-lived group, suggesting age selection. Observed TCR beta diversity correlated strongly with the percentage of naive T cells measured by flow cytometry. Because donor CMV infection status was unknown, age-related changes in expanded clonotypes were potentially confounded.

Systemically healthy Caucasian individuals from Russia, approximately 39 in total and aged about 6 to 95 years, were included as donors. Around 10 milliliters of peripheral blood were collected from each donor into EDTA-treated Vacutainer tubes. PBMCs were isolated by Ficoll-Paque density-gradient centrifugation, with at least 6 million obtained per sample. Total RNA was extracted from PBMCs with Trizol reagent, with at least 6 micrograms obtained per sample. The percentages of naive CD45RAhigh/CD27high T cells were determined by flow cytometry on a PBMC aliquot from every donor. Recombination linked TRBV7-2 to TRBJ2-3; TRBD2 agrees with 10 junctional bases. Sample: blood. The sequence came from a middle-aged woman in good health. The CDR3 in this case is CASSFRTSGGTDTQYF. The bases are TGTGCCAGCAGCTTCCGGACTAGCGGAGGCACAGATACGCAGTATTTT.